This passage covers 26 T cell receptor beta chains from one sample sequenced in a study of cytomegalovirus exposure and HLA in healthy donors. PCR employed 60 Vbeta and 13 Jbeta primers. Repertoires were generated with immunoSEQ multiplex PCR, while TCRdb's copy carries only in-frame clones and drops some. The sample gives 150,000 or so clones, about 76% of which show up once; 7.7% is in the top ten. What was sequenced was PBMCs. These receptors were collected from a man under 40 in good health and CMV-seropositive.

The CDR3 spells CASSGSAGGSYEQYF. The CDR3 DNA is TGTGCCAGTAGTGGGTCAGCGGGGGGCTCCTACGAGCAGTACTTC. This chain links TRBV19 with TRBJ2-7; 9 nucleotides match TRBD2. The CDR3 is 15 amino acids. V lost 5 bases to trimming and J lost 0 bases; unmatched junction nucleotides: 5. The V gene's germline CDR1 is LNHDA and CDR2 SQIVND (reference sequence). Combining the CDR3 with reference TRBV19 and TRBJ2-7 gives the whole variable domain DGGITQSPKYLFRKEGQNVTLSCEQNLNHDAMYWYRQDPGQGLRLIYYSQIVNDFQKGDIAEGYSVSREKKESFPLTVTSAQKNPTAFYLCASSGSAGGSYEQYFGPGTRLTVT.

This clone has just one count. This chain connects TRBV12-5 to TRBJ2-1; D is undetermined. CDR1 is LGHNT and CDR2 is FRNRAP in the germline V gene. With 3 bases removed from V and 6 bases from J, the gap between germline ends came to 21 bases. The CDR3 covers 17 residues. CDR3 residues: CASGFPSGFTQTNEQFF. The CDR3 nucleotides are TGTGCTAGTGGTTTCCCCTCCGGTTTTACACAGACCAATGAGCAGTTCTTC. The full variable domain, rest sourced from reference TRBV12-5 and TRBJ2-1, is DARVTQTPRHKVTEMGQEVTMRCQPILGHNTVFWYRQTMMQGLELLAYFRNRAPLDDSGMPKDRFSAEMPDATLATLKIQPSEPRDSAVYFCASGFPSGFTQTNEQFFGPGTRLTVL.

The chain is built from TRBV7-6 and TRBJ2-5; D might be TRBD2 (6 bases). CDR3 length: 14 residues. Trimming stripped 2 bases from V and 2 bases from J, with 9 bases between. Germline V lookup: CDR1 SGHVS, CDR2 FNYEAQ. The CDR3 DNA reads as TGTGCCAGCAGCTTATTTGGGGGGCAAGAGACCCAGTACTTC. Protein sequence: CASSLFGGQETQYF. The full variable domain, with the rest looked up from reference TRBV7-6 and TRBJ2-5, is GAGVSQSPRYKVTKRGQDVALRCDPISGHVSLYWYRQALGQGPEFLTYFNYEAQQDKSGLPNDRFSAERPEGSISTLTIQRTEQRDSAMYRCASSLFGGQETQYFGPGTRLLVL.

The CDR3 spells CASSPDRGETQYF. The CDR3 DNA follows: TGTGCCAGCAGCCCGGACAGGGGGGAGACCCAGTACTTC. The chain joins TRBV7-6 to TRBJ2-5; TRBD1 aligns across 10 bases. Germline assignment: CDR1 SGHVS and CDR2 FNYEAQ. The CDR3 is 13 residues long. J gave up 5 bases and V 5 bases, and 2 bases lay outside the gene matches. The full variable domain, completed using reference TRBV7-6 and TRBJ2-5, is GAGVSQSPRYKVTKRGQDVALRCDPISGHVSLYWYRQALGQGPEFLTYFNYEAQQDKSGLPNDRFSAERPEGSISTLTIQRTEQRDSAMYRCASSPDRGETQYFGPGTRLLVL.

J is TRBJ2-1 and V is TRBV7-2; D unclear. Germline V gene data show CDR1 as SGHTA and CDR2 as FQGNSA. The length of the CDR3 is 12 residues. Deletions cut 2 bases from V and 4 bases from J, with 3 bases between. Here the CDR3 DNA reads TGTGCCAGCAGCTTAATATACAATGAGCAGTTCTTC. Its protein is CASSLIYNEQFF.

Here the CDR3 reads CSVGQEGYTF. The CDR3 DNA reads as TGCAGCGTCGGACAGGAGGGCTACACCTTC. The chain carries TRBV29-1 and TRBJ1-2, with 7 positions matching TRBD1. After removal of 6 bases from V and 8 bases from J, the junction contained 3 bases not matched to a gene. This CDR3 has 10 amino acids. Germline V gene lookup returns CDR1 SQVTM and CDR2 ANQGSEA.

The rearrangement links TRBV27 to TRBJ2-1, with 10 bases aligning to TRBD2. The germline V gene encodes CDR1 MNHEY and CDR2 SMNVEV (reference sequence). CDR3 length: 15 residues. V dropped 2 bases and J dropped 8; count of bases not matched to a gene: 6. The CDR3 loop reads CASSLTASGSHEQFF. CDR3 sequence (DNA): TGTGCCAGCAGTTTAACGGCTAGCGGGAGCCATGAGCAGTTCTTC.

The chain carries TRBV5-4 and TRBJ1-1; unclear D gene. The V end was cut by 3 bases, the J end by 4 bases, with 13 bases between. Germline CDR1 and CDR2: SGHNT and YYREEE (reference sequence). The CDR3 covers 14 residues. The CDR3 DNA sequence: TGTGCCAGCAGCTCGGGGTCCCCGGGCACTGAAGCTTTCTTT. Amino acids: CASSSGSPGTEAFF.

The chain couples TRBV6-5 to TRBJ1-2; D may be TRBD1 (6 bases). The germline CDR1 and CDR2 sequences are MNHEY and SVGAGI. The length of the CDR3 is 14 residues. The ends were cut back, 6 bases at V and 4 bases at J, with 15 bases in the middle. CDR3: CASSRQGGGYGYTF. The CDR3 DNA is TGTGCCAGCAGCCGACAAGGGGGGGGCTATGGCTACACCTTC.

The chain recombines TRBV14 with TRBJ2-1; D is ambiguous. CDR3 length equals 16 residues. Between the trimmed V and J ends, which lost 4 bases and 0 bases, there was a span of 13 bases. The germline V gene encodes CDR1 SGHDN and CDR2 FVKESK. Written as DNA, the CDR3 is TGTGCCAGCAGCCCAGGTGTGGGTCCCTCCTACAATGAGCAGTTCTTC. It translates to CASSPGVGPSYNEQFF.

The gene calls are TRBV12-5 and TRBJ2-1, with D perhaps TRBD2 (5 bases). CDR1 and CDR2 (germline): LGHNT, FRNRAP. The CDR3 runs 12 residues. The V end was cut by 0 bases, the J end by 15 bases, with 12 bases between. CDR3 coding DNA: TGTGCTAGTGGTTTGGTAGGTGGGAGCCCGTTCTTC. Its translation: CASGLVGGSPFF. The full variable domain, in which reference TRBV12-5 and TRBJ2-1 provide the parts outside the CDR3, is DARVTQTPRHKVTEMGQEVTMRCQPILGHNTVFWYRQTMMQGLELLAYFRNRAPLDDSGMPKDRFSAEMPDATLATLKIQPSEPRDSAVYFCASGLVGGSPFFGPGTRLTVL.

The chain couples TRBV27 to TRBJ2-1; D not certain. The germline gives CDR1 MNHEY, CDR2 SMNVEV (reference sequence). V was cut by 2 bases and J by 5 bases, with 7 bases left in between. The CDR3 contains 13 residues. The CDR3 protein is CASSLAGHNEQFF. The CDR3 DNA is TGTGCCAGCAGTTTAGCTGGCCACAATGAGCAGTTCTTC.

V is TRBV9 and J is TRBJ2-3, with 8 nucleotides matching TRBD2. V lost 3 bases and J lost 4; bases outside the gene matches: 13. CDR3 length equals 17 residues. In germline, CDR1 is SGDLS, CDR2 YYNGEE. The CDR3 loop reads CASSGLPRAGGPDTQYF. CDR3 coding DNA: TGTGCCAGCAGCGGTCTTCCCAGGGCGGGGGGCCCAGATACGCAGTATTTT.

The chain has TRBV7-3 and TRBJ1-2; TRBD1 matches 8 bases. The germline gives CDR1 SGHTA, CDR2 FQGTGA. This CDR3 spans 14 amino acids. With 5 bases clipped from V and 7 bases from J, the junction kept 9 bases outside the gene matches. CDR3 region: CASSPGTGERGYTF. The CDR3 coding sequence is TGTGCCAGCAGCCCCGGGACAGGAGAACGTGGCTACACCTTC.

V and J are TRBV19 and TRBJ1-6, with TRBD1 matching 7 bases. The length of the CDR3 is 13 residues. Germline V gene lookup returns CDR1 LNHDA and CDR2 SQIVND (reference sequence). The CDR3 is CALPGQNFSPLHF. CDR3 nucleotides: TGTGCTCTCCCGGGACAGAACTTTTCACCCCTCCACTTT.

This clone turned up a few times. V usage is TRBV15 and J usage is TRBJ2-3; 10 bases are shared with TRBD2. Trimming removed 3 bases from V and 0 bases from J; junction bases left unmatched: 3. This CDR3 has 16 amino acids. Germline V gene lookup returns CDR1 LNHNV and CDR2 YYDKDF (reference sequence). CDR3: CATSSIAGGSTDTQYF. The CDR3 DNA is TGTGCCACCAGCAGTATAGCGGGGGGCAGCACAGATACGCAGTATTTT.

The V and J genes are TRBV6-1 and TRBJ2-2; the match to TRBD2 covers 8 bases. V dropped 10 bases and J dropped 2; count of bases not matched to a gene: 6. CDR1 is MNHNS and CDR2 is SASEGT in the germline V gene. The CDR3 is made up of 14 amino acids. The CDR3 here is CATRGLANTGELFF. The CDR3, as DNA: TGTGCCACCAGAGGACTAGCCAACACCGGGGAGCTGTTTTTT.

The genes are TRBV6-1 and TRBJ1-2; no clear D. The CDR3 is 11 amino acids. Trimming cost V 4 bases and J 7 bases, with 7 bases left between them. CDR1 and CDR2 from the germline V gene are MNHNS and SASEGT. The CDR3, as DNA: TGTGCCAGCAGTGGTGATAGTGGCTACACCTTC. Amino acid sequence: CASSGDSGYTF.

The J gene is TRBJ1-1, the V gene TRBV7-9; no firm D call. V shed 5 bases and J shed 1 base, with 11 bases lying between them. Germline CDR1 and CDR2: SEHNR and FQNEAQ (reference sequence). This CDR3 is built from 14 residues. CDR3 sequence (DNA): TGTGCCAGCAGCGTAAGTGGAGGGAACACTGAAGCTTTCTTT. This translates into CASSVSGGNTEAFF. Full variable domain (rest looked up from reference TRBV7-9 and TRBJ1-1): DTGVSQNPRHKITKRGQNVTFRCDPISEHNRLYWYRQTLGQGPEFLTYFQNEAQLEKSRLLSDRFSAERPKGSFSTLEIQRTEQGDSAMYLCASSVSGGNTEAFFGQGTRLTVV.

The chain carries TRBV6-4 and TRBJ2-2; unclear D gene. The ends were cut back, 7 bases at V and 0 bases at J, with 9 bases in the middle. The CDR3 runs to 14 residues. From germline, CDR1 is MRHNA and CDR2 SNTAGT. CDR3 DNA: TGTGCCAGCACTTCGGAGCCGAACACCGGGGAGCTGTTTTTT. Its protein product is CASTSEPNTGELFF.

The chain carries TRBV5-6 and TRBJ1-2; D remains ambiguous. This CDR3 has 14 residues. The V end lost 0 bases, the J end lost 8 bases, and 14 bases lay between the germline ends. In germline, CDR1 is SGHDT, CDR2 YYEEEE. DNA for the CDR3: TGTGCCAGCAGCTTGGTTGCGGGTTCGAGAGGCTACACCTTC. This codes for CASSLVAGSRGYTF.

The rearrangement links TRBV27 to TRBJ1-2, with TRBD1 identical over 8 bases. Per germline, CDR1 MNHEY and CDR2 SMNVEV (reference sequence). This CDR3 contains 15 residues. V lost 6 bases to trimming and J lost 4 bases; unmatched junction nucleotides: 10. Written as DNA, the CDR3 is TGTGCCAGCAGACCAGGGACAGGTCCTGGCTATGGCTACACCTTC. It yields the protein CASRPGTGPGYGYTF.

The sample holds one count of this clone. CDR3 residues: CASSEGRGGGNTIYF. The CDR3 DNA reads TGTGCCAGCAGTGAAGGCAGGGGTGGTGGAAACACCATATATTTT. This chain joins TRBV2 and TRBJ1-3; the D gene is possibly TRBD1 (6 bases). Germline V CDR1 and CDR2: SNHLY, FYNNEI. V shed 1 base and J shed 3 bases, with 10 bases lying between them. The CDR3 contains 15 residues.

This chain links TRBV9 with TRBJ1-4; perhaps TRBD1 as D (5 bases). Germline CDR1 is SGDLS and CDR2 is YYNGEE. Trimming removed 2 bases at V and 8 bases at J, with 16 bases between. CDR3 length: 15 residues. This chain's CDR3 is CASSVSGQGYEKLFF. For the CDR3, the DNA is TGTGCCAGCAGCGTGTCCGGGCAGGGATACGAAAAACTGTTTTTT.

This clone has a handful of counts. J is TRBJ2-7 and V is TRBV29-1; TRBD1 is a possible D gene (6 bases). This CDR3 comprises 15 residues. V was clipped by 4 bases and J by 3 bases, with 19 bases between them. CDR1 and CDR2 (germline): SQVTM, ANQGSEA. Written as DNA, the CDR3 is TGCAGCGTTGCCTTTGGTCCTCGGACAGACTACGAGCAGTACTTC. This codes for CSVAFGPRTDYEQYF.

The chain employs TRBV11-2 and TRBJ1-1; TRBD1 matches at 7 bases. Germline lookup yields CDR1 SGHAT and CDR2 FQNNGV. The ends lost 5 bases at V and 1 base at J; junction bases unmatched: 4. The CDR3 runs 14 residues. The CDR3 sequence is CASSPGQPNTEAFF. The CDR3 DNA follows: TGTGCCAGCAGCCCGGGACAGCCGAACACTGAAGCTTTCTTT.